Following are 24 T cell receptor beta chains from one sample sequenced in a study of cytomegalovirus exposure and HLA in healthy donors. PCR involved 60 Vbeta and 13 Jbeta primers. Profiled with immunoSEQ multiplex PCR; TCRdb holds only in-frame clones, not every one. The data hold about 270,000 clones, with about 75% observed a single time. Sequenced input: PBMCs. Receptors originate from a female donor in good health and CMV-seronegative.

The chain is built from TRBV11-1 and TRBJ2-1; D call uncertain. The CDR3 is 12 amino acids. V shed 5 bases and J shed 7 bases, with 9 bases lying between them. The germline V gene encodes CDR1 SGHAT and CDR2 FQDESV (reference sequence). CDR3 loop: CASSGPGNEQFF. In DNA, the CDR3 is TGTGCCAGCAGCGGCCCGGGTAATGAGCAGTTCTTC.

This rearrangement joins TRBV30 to TRBJ1-2; TRBD1 matches at 7 bases. The J segment lost 4 bases and the V segment lost 0 bases, leaving 8 bases of the junction unmatched. The germline gives CDR1 GTSNPN, CDR2 SVGIG (reference sequence). This CDR3 comprises 15 residues. The CDR3 loop reads CAWSVSAGGSYGYTF. DNA of the CDR3: TGTGCCTGGAGTGTAAGCGCAGGGGGGAGCTATGGCTACACCTTC. Based on the CDR3 plus reference TRBV30 and TRBJ1-2, the full variable domain is SQTIHQWPATLVQPVGSPLSLECTVEGTSNPNLYWYRQAAGRGLQLLFYSVGIGQISSEVPQNLSASRPQDRQFILSSKKLLLSDSGFYLCAWSVSAGGSYGYTFGSGTRLTVV.

Regarding this clone: Other DNA sequences from this sample encode an identical CDR3 as well. This chain joins TRBV7-9 and TRBJ1-2; D possibly corresponds to TRBD1 (5 bases). Germline CDR1 SEHNR, CDR2 FQNEAQ (reference sequence). Trimming removed 1 base from V and 5 bases from J, with 8 bases in between. The CDR3 is 13 amino acids. The CDR3 DNA follows: TGTGCCAGCAGCTTAGGACAGTCATATGGCTACACCTTC. It is translated as CASSLGQSYGYTF.

V is TRBV19 and J is TRBJ1-2, with D perhaps TRBD1 (6 bases). This CDR3 spans 15 amino acids. CDR1 and CDR2 from the germline V gene are LNHDA and SQIVND (reference sequence). V lost 2 bases and J lost 5, with 15 bases in between. CDR3 coding DNA: TGTGCCAGTAGTATACTCCAGGGGCCGCCTTATGGCTACACCTTC. Translating gives CASSILQGPPYGYTF.

V gene TRBV19 combines with J gene TRBJ2-3; tentatively, D is TRBD1 (6 bases). The CDR3 spans 14 residues. V lost 10 bases, J lost 4 bases, and 18 bases lay in between. CDR1 is LNHDA and CDR2 is SQIVND in the germline V gene (reference sequence). CDR3: CATRGEGVPDTQYF. The CDR3 nucleotides read TGTGCCACCCGGGGTGAGGGGGTGCCAGATACGCAGTATTTT.

V and J are TRBV19 and TRBJ2-1; D gene ambiguous. The germline V gene encodes CDR1 LNHDA and CDR2 SQIVND (reference sequence). The CDR3 length is 13 residues. Trimming left V 1 base short and J 5 bases short, with 6 bases between. CDR3 in amino acids: CASSIVQDNEQFF. Here the CDR3 DNA reads TGTGCCAGTAGTATAGTCCAGGACAATGAGCAGTTCTTC.

The V and J genes are TRBV5-6 and TRBJ2-1; a possible D gene is TRBD1 (5 bases). V was clipped by 6 bases and J by 7 bases, with 14 bases between them. This CDR3 region has 13 residues. In germline, CDR1 is SGHDT, CDR2 YYEEEE. The CDR3 nucleotides are TGTGCCAGCATGACAGCCTTAGGAAATGAGCAGTTCTTC. Residues: CASMTALGNEQFF.

The J gene is TRBJ2-6, the V gene TRBV7-6; TRBD1 is a possible D gene (6 bases). This CDR3 comprises 18 residues. The germline V gene has CDR1 SGHVS and CDR2 FNYEAQ. V lost 0 bases to trimming and J lost 1 base, with 13 bases between them. The CDR3 here is CASSLATGHDSGANVLTF. CDR3 coding DNA: TGTGCCAGCAGCTTAGCTACAGGGCACGATTCTGGGGCCAACGTCCTGACTTTC.

The V and J genes are TRBV7-6 and TRBJ2-5, with TRBD1 as a possible D gene (6 bases). Germline V gives CDR1 SGHVS, CDR2 FNYEAQ. The CDR3 is made up of 13 amino acids. V gave up 6 bases and J gave up 2 bases, with 10 bases separating them. The CDR3 spells CASSLDRQETQYF. CDR3 nucleotides: TGTGCCAGCAGTTTGGACAGACAAGAGACCCAGTACTTC.

The chain joins TRBV30 to TRBJ2-1; unclear D gene. The CDR3 spans 11 residues. CDR1 GTSNPN and CDR2 SVGIG come from the germline V gene (reference sequence). V lost 4 bases, J lost 7 bases, and 8 bases lay in between. CDR3 amino acids: CAWTSKNEQFF. The CDR3 DNA reads as TGTGCCTGGACTAGTAAAAATGAGCAGTTCTTC.

The V and J genes are TRBV10-3 and TRBJ2-3; D is uncertain. Trimming removed 4 bases at V and 6 bases at J, with 11 bases between. In germline, CDR1 is ENHRY, CDR2 SYGVKD. The CDR3 loop spans 13 amino acids. CDR3 DNA: TGTGCCATCAGTGGAGGCCCCGCGGATACGCAGTATTTT. As protein: CAISGGPADTQYF.

The chain uses TRBV11-1 and TRBJ2-3; maybe TRBD2 (5 bases). V lost 7 bases, J lost 0 bases, and 14 bases lay in between. In germline, CDR1 is SGHAT, CDR2 FQDESV (reference sequence). The CDR3 runs 15 residues. The CDR3 is CASTSTGKSTDTQYF. DNA of the CDR3: TGTGCCAGCACAAGTACCGGGAAAAGCACAGATACGCAGTATTTT.

The chain is built from TRBV6-1 and TRBJ2-5, with D unresolved. Gene TRBJ2-7 matches the end of the DNA better, so the J call may be wrong. In germline, CDR1 is MNHNS, CDR2 SASEGT. The CDR3 runs 12 residues. CDR3 nucleotide sequence: TGTGCCAGCAGTGAAGGCAAGTACGAGCAGTACTTC. Its protein product is CASSEGKYEQYF.

The chain employs TRBV10-2 and TRBJ2-7, with D maybe TRBD1 (5 bases). V was clipped by 7 bases and J by 1 base, with 14 bases between them. The CDR3 has 14 amino acids. Germline V CDR1 and CDR2: WSHSY, SAAADI. The CDR3 DNA sequence: TGCGCCAGCACCGACAGCAGGAAATCCTACGAGCAGTACTTC. The encoded protein is CASTDSRKSYEQYF.

The chain has TRBV27 and TRBJ2-2; 7 positions agree with TRBD1. Germline V gene sequence: CDR1 MNHEY, CDR2 SMNVEV (reference sequence). V shed 2 bases and J 4 bases; nucleotides not matched to a gene: 7. This CDR3 region has 16 residues. The DNA of the CDR3 is TGTGCCAGCAGTTTAGGGACAGTCAGAAGCACCGGGGAGCTGTTTTTT. Protein product: CASSLGTVRSTGELFF.

The V gene is TRBV27, the J gene TRBJ1-6; D uncertain. CDR3 length: 15 residues. V lost 6 bases and J 0 bases, leaving 9 bases between the germline ends. Germline CDR1 is MNHEY and CDR2 is SMNVEV (reference sequence). The CDR3 here is CASRTLSSYNSPLHF. Here the CDR3 DNA reads TGTGCCAGCAGGACTCTTTCCTCCTATAATTCACCCCTCCACTTT.

The V call is TRBV6-1, the J call TRBJ2-7; 7 bases fit TRBD1. After removal of 11 bases from V and 6 bases from J, the junction contained 10 bases not matched to a gene. This CDR3 comprises 12 residues. Germline V gene data show CDR1 as MNHNS and CDR2 as SASEGT. The CDR3 loop reads CASRTGVGEQYF. As DNA, the CDR3 is TGTGCCTCACGGACAGGTGTGGGCGAGCAGTACTTC.

CDR3 sequence reads: CASSPGQGSEQYF. The CDR3 DNA sequence: TGCGCCAGCAGCCCGGGACAGGGATCCGAGCAGTACTTC. The chain recombines TRBV23-1 with TRBJ2-7, with 9 bases aligning to TRBD1. TRBV23-1 has ORF status, its function being uncertain. This CDR3 is built from 13 residues. The J segment lost 6 bases and the V segment lost 6 bases, leaving 6 bases of the junction unmatched.

The chain combines TRBV5-1 with TRBJ2-1; 11 positions agree with TRBD2. The CDR3 is made up of 15 amino acids. From germline, CDR1 is SGHRS and CDR2 YFSETQ. V was clipped by 3 bases and J by 5 bases; unmatched bases: 4. The CDR3 region has the DNA TGCGCCAGCAGCTGGGGGACTAGCGGAAACAATGAGCAGTTCTTC. Protein: CASSWGTSGNNEQFF.

This clone was detected only a few times. Other DNA variants within this sample encode the same CDR3. This chain joins TRBV2 and TRBJ1-6; D remains unclear. CDR1 and CDR2 (germline): SNHLY, FYNNEI. This CDR3 comprises 19 residues. Trimming stripped 0 bases from V and 5 bases from J, with 20 bases between. CDR3 nucleotides: TGTGCCAGCAGTGAAGCCCAACTGGCGGCGGGGATCAATAATTCACCCCTCCACTTT. It yields the protein CASSEAQLAAGINNSPLHF.

The chain couples TRBV6-1 to TRBJ2-7; TRBD2 matches at 16 bases. Per the germline V gene, CDR1 is MNHNS and CDR2 is SASEGT. The V segment lost 4 bases and the J segment 4 bases; nucleotides outside the gene matches: 13. CDR3 length: 19 amino acids. DNA of the CDR3: TGTGCCAGCAGTGTCGGGACTAGCGGGAGGGTTGTAAGGACTTACGAGCAGTACTTC. Protein sequence: CASSVGTSGRVVRTYEQYF.

The chain is built from TRBV12-5 and TRBJ2-1, with unresolved D. This CDR3 comprises 11 residues. Deletions cut 5 bases from V and 12 bases from J, with 11 bases between. Germline V lookup: CDR1 LGHNT, CDR2 FRNRAP. The CDR3 region is CASGPVEMQFF. CDR3 bases: TGTGCTAGTGGTCCCGTAGAAATGCAGTTCTTC.

This chain connects TRBV9 to TRBJ2-5, with TRBD1 as a possible D gene (6 bases). V dropped 0 bases and J dropped 4 bases, with 16 bases sitting between them. The CDR3 consists of 16 residues. The V gene's germline CDR1 is SGDLS and CDR2 YYNGEE. DNA of the CDR3: TGTGCCAGCAGCGTAGTAGGTTGGGGGCGCGCAGAGACCCAGTACTTC. It is translated as CASSVVGWGRAETQYF.

The chain uses TRBV20-1 and TRBJ1-1; D call uncertain. Trimming left V 7 bases short and J 1 base short, with 7 bases between. CDR3 length equals 11 residues. Germline CDR1 DFQATT, CDR2 SNEGSKA (reference sequence). CDR3 in DNA: TGCAGTGTGCGGGGGAACACTGAAGCTTTCTTT. Its translation is CSVRGNTEAFF.